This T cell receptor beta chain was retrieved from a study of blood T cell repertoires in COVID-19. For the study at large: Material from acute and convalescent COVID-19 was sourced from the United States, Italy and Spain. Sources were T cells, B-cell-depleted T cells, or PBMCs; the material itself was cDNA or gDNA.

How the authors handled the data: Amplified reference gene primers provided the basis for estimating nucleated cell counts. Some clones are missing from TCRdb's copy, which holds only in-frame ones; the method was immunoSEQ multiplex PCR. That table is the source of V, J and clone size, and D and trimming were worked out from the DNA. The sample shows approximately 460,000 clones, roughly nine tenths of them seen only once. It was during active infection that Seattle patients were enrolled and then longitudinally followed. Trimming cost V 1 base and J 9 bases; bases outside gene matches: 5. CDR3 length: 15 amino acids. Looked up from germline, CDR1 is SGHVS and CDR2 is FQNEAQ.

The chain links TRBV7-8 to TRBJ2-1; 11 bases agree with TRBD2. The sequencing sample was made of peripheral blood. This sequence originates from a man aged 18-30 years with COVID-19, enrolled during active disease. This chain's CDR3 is CASSLGRLAGSEQFF. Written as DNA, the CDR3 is TGTGCCAGCAGCTTAGGTCGACTAGCGGGGTCTGAGCAGTTCTTC.